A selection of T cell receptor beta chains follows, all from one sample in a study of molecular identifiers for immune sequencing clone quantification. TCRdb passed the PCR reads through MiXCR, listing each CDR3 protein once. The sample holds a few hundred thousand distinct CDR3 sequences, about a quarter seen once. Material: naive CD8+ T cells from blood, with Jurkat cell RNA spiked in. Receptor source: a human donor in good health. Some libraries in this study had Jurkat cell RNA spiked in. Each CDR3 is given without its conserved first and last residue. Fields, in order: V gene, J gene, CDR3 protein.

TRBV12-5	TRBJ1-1	ASGLEGVPEAF
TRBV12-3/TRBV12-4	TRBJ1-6	ASRTVNNSPLH
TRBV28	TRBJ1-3	ASSSLEVGVHTGNTIY
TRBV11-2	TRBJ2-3	ASSLVVASADTQY
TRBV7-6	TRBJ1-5	ASSLGGPGDSNQPQH
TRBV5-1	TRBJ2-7	ASSLEAGAYEQY
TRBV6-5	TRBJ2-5	ATAEISGTFQETQY
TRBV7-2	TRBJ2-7	ASSPGHTSSYEQY
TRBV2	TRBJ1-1	ASSEGTEAF
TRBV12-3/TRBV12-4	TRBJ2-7	ASSPMNLNYEQY
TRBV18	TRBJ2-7	ASSPPGQGPYEQY
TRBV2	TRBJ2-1	ASTLRDSSYNEQF
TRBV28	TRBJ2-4	ASSETGMAKNIQY
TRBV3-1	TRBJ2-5	ASSQDYNQETQY
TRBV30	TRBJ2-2	AWSGLAGGNTGELF
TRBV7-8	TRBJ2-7	ASSSTNTGYYEQY
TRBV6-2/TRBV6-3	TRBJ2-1	ASSPRDRVSYNEQF
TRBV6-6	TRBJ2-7	ASTYSSGYEQY
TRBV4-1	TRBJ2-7	ASSQVAGGREQY
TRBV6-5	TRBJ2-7	ASSYTEVDSEQY
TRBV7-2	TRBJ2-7	ASSLVDPYEQY
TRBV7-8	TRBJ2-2	ASSLAGAGNTGELF
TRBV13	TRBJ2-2	ASSLTTGTNTGELF
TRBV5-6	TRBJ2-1	ASLRRAFSYNEQF
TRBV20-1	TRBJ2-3	SAPYSTDTQY
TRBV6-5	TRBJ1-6	ASSYSIGTPLH
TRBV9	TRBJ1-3	ASSGTGGSGNTIY
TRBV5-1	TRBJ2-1	ASSLENYNEQF
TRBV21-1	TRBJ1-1	ASSSKRTGREAF
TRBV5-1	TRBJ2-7	ASSLDQGPIYEQY
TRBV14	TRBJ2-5	ASSQGGASWETQY
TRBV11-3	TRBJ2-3	ASSPTGADTQY
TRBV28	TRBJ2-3	ASSSSTLPASTDTQY
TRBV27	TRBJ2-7	ASNRRAGAVGGQY
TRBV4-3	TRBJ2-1	ASSQDLSGLKNEQF
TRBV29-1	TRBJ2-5	SVLDSSATQY
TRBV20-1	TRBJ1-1	SANGPEYTEAF
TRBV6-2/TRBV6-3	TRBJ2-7	ASSGTGIISHEQY
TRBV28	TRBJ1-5	ASPSSGQQPQH
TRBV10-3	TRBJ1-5	AIGSPRGDSNQPQH
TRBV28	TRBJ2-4	ASSFLAGGFGSKNIQY
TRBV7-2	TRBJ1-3	ASSLVLGGAFENTIY
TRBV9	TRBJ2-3	ASSPRRLAGGTSTDTQY
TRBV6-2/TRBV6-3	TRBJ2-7	ASSFPPWGGRHEQY
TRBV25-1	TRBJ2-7	ASSERHRSEQY